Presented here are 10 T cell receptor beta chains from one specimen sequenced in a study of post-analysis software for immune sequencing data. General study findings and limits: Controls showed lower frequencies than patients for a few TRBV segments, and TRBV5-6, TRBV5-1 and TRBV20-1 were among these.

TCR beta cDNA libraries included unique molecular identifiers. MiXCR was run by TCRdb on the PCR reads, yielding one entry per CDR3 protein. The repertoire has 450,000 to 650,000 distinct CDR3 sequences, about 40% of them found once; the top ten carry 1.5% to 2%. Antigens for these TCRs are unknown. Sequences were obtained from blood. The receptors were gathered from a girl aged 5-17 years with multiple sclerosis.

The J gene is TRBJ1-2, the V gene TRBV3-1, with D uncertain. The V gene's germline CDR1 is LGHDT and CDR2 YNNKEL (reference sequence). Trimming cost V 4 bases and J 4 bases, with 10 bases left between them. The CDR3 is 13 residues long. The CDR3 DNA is TGTGCCAGCAGCCCTAAGGGTGCCTATGGCTACACCTTC. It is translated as CASSPKGAYGYTF.

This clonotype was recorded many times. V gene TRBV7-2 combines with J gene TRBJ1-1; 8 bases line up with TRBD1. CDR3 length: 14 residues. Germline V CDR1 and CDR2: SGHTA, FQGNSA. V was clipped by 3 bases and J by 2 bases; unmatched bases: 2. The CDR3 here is CASSLDRANTEAFF. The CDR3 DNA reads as TGTGCCAGCAGCTTGGACAGGGCCAACACTGAAGCTTTCTTT.

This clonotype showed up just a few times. Here the CDR3 DNA reads TGTGCCAGCAGTGCGGCAGGGGGGTCCTATGGCTACACCTTC. It specifies CASSAAGGSYGYTF. The rearrangement uses TRBV25-1 and TRBJ1-2; 7 bases align to TRBD1. The CDR3 totals 14 residues. The ends lost 4 bases at V and 4 bases at J; junction bases unmatched: 6. The V gene's germline CDR1 is MGHDK and CDR2 SYGVNS.

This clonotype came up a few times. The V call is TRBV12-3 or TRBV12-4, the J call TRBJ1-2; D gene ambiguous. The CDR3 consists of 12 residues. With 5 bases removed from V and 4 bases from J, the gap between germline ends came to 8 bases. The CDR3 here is CASSPTRYGYTF. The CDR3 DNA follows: TGTGCCAGCAGTCCGACACGCTATGGCTACACCTTC.

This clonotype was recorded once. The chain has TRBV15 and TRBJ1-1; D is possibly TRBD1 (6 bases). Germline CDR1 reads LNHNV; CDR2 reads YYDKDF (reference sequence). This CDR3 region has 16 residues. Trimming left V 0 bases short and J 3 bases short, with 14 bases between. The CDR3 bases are TGTGCCACCAGCAGAGATCGCAAGGGGGTGGACACTGAAGCTTTCTTT. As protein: CATSRDRKGVDTEAFF.

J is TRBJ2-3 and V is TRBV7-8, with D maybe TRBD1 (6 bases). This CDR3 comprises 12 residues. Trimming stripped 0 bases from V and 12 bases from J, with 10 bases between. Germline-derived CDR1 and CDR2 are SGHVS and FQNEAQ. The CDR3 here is CASSLADSHQYF. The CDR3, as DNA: TGTGCCAGCAGCTTAGCGGACAGCCATCAGTATTTT. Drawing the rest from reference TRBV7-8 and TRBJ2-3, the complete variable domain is GAGVSQSPRYKVAKRGQDVALRCDPISGHVSLFWYQQALGQGPEFLTYFQNEAQLDKSGLPSDRFFAERPEGSVSTLKIQRTQQEDSAVYLCASSLADSHQYFGPGTRLTVL.

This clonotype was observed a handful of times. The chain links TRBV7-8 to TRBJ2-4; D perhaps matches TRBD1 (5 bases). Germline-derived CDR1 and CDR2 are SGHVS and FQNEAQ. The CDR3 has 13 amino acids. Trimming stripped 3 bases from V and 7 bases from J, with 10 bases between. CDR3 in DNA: TGTGCCAGCAGCTTCGACTCAGGGAACATTCAGTACTTC. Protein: CASSFDSGNIQYF.

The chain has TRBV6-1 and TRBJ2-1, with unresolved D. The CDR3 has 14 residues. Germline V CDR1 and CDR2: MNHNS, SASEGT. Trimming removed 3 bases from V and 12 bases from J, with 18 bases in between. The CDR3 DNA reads TGTGCCAGCAGTGAGTGGTCTTCAGTAGTTAGGCAGTTCTTC. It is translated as CASSEWSSVVRQFF.

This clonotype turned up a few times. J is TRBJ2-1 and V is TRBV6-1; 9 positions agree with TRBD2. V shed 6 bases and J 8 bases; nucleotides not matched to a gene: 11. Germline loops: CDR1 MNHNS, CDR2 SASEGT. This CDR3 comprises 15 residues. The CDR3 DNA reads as TGTGCCAGCAGGGGAAGACTAGCGGAGTACGATGAGCAGTTCTTC. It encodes CASRGRLAEYDEQFF.

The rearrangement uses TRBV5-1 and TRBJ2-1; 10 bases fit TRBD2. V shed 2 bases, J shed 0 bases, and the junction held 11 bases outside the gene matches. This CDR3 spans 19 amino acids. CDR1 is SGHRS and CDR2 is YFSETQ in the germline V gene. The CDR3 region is CASSLSGREGPSSYNEQFF. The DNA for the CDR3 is TGCGCCAGCAGCTTAAGCGGGAGGGAGGGGCCGAGCTCCTACAATGAGCAGTTCTTC.